The clone carrying this T cell receptor beta chain has just one count. Between the trimmed V and J ends, which lost 6 bases and 2 bases, there was a span of 14 bases. The CDR3 has 16 amino acids. The germline V gene encodes CDR1 LNHDA and CDR2 SQIVND (reference sequence). In the study's own analysis: Reference gene primer amplification gave estimated nucleated cell counts. Assay: immunoSEQ multiplex PCR; the TCRdb copy retains only in-frame clones and omits some. The D gene and trimming were derived from the DNA, and the V and J assignments and clone size from that table. The sample has tens of thousands of clones, about 90% seen once; the top ten hold 5.1%. The source of the sample is a study of blood T cell repertoires in COVID-19. Study as a whole: From the United States, Italy and Spain came samples of acute and convalescent COVID-19. PBMCs, B-cell-depleted T cells, or T cells were the source of the cDNA or gDNA that made up the material.

Material: peripheral blood. The sequence was collected from a man older than 75 in a cohort sampled during active COVID-19. The chain links TRBV19 to TRBJ2-6; D may be TRBD2 (7 bases). CDR3 nucleotide sequence: TGTGCCAGTAGACCGAGGGGGAGGGCTGGGGCCAACGTCCTGACTTTC. Its protein product is CASRPRGRAGANVLTF.